This TCR beta chain came from a study of T cell responses to AZD1222 COVID-19 vaccine. General study findings and limits: Close to half of spike-specific TCRs reportedly recognize unmutated variant regions.

The repertoire was sequenced with immunoSEQ multiplex PCR; TCRdb's copy has only in-frame clones and lacks some. The sample has 240,000 or so clones, about 92% seen once. On this clone: Its antigen is as yet unknown.

CDR1 is MNHEY and CDR2 is SMNVEV in the germline V gene (reference sequence). V was clipped by 6 bases and J by 0 bases, with 6 bases between them. The CDR3 spans 13 residues. The sample consisted of peripheral blood, taken on day 0 of AZD1222 vaccination. This chain uses TRBV27 with TRBJ1-5; D gene uncertain. This TCR came from an adult in good health. The CDR3 DNA sequence: TGTGCCAGCAGAAGAGATAGCAATCAGCCCCAGCATTTT. Protein sequence: CASRRDSNQPQHF.